This T cell receptor (beta chain) was sequenced for a study of T cells in Graves' hyperthyroidism and ophthalmopathy. The study, taken as a whole, reports: Among clonotypes expanded in thyroid above 0.001, most were also found in blood. The model anticipated ophthalmopathy a median about six months pre-onset.

CDR1 MNHNS and CDR2 SASEGT come from the germline V gene. The CDR3 has 16 residues. V dropped 4 bases and J dropped 2; count of bases not matched to a gene: 7. Exclusion criteria comprised uncontrolled infection, other autoimmune disease, pregnancy or lactation. Amplification of TCR beta CDR3 regions was performed using RNA transcripts as template. During a first-round RT-PCR of the TCR CDR3, the HTBI primer set was used. One entry per CDR3 protein results from TCRdb running MiXCR on the multiplex PCR reads. Seen here are under 30,000 distinct CDR3 sequences, approximately 49% observed once, and the top ten hold about 25%. This clonotype was counted many times. Antigen specificity is unknown. A read error is possible here, since a much larger clone lies one base away.

This chain connects TRBV6-1 to TRBJ2-7; 11 positions match TRBD2. Sample: blood. This receptor was identified in a woman between 40 and 50 years old with Graves' hyperthyroidism that later progressed to Graves' ophthalmopathy. The CDR3 spells CASSVLAGEGAYEQYF. DNA for the CDR3: TGTGCCAGCAGTGTACTAGCGGGAGAAGGCGCCTACGAGCAGTACTTC.